This T cell receptor beta chain comes out of a study of T cells after yellow fever vaccination. Study results and caveats: After the booster, nearly 98% of CD4 and approximately 90% of CD8 primary-response clones were re-detected.

TCRdb used MiXCR to reprocess the 5' RACE reads, holding one entry per CDR3 protein. The data show some 560,000 distinct CDR3 sequences, approximately 16% seen once. V was clipped by 0 bases and J by 8 bases, with 25 bases between them. The CDR3 length is 18 residues. CDR1 and CDR2 from the germline V gene are SGHTA and FQGNSA. Comments on this clonotype: Its antigen is undetermined.

This chain uses TRBV7-2 with TRBJ1-1; D possibly corresponds to TRBD1 (6 bases). The receptor was isolated from a man between 18 and 35 years old who received the YFV17D yellow fever vaccine. The starting material was PBMCs, obtained 5 days after the first yellow fever vaccination. The CDR3 region is CASSLALRGGGARREAFF. The CDR3 bases are TGTGCCAGCAGCTTAGCGCTGAGGGGTGGGGGCGCTCGGCGGGAAGCTTTCTTT.